Listed here is a single T cell receptor (beta chain). V lost 4 bases, J lost 4 bases, and 6 bases stayed unmatched. CDR1 and CDR2 (germline): SEHNR, FQNEAQ (reference sequence). This CDR3 spans 15 amino acids. TCRdb keeps only in-frame clones here, not all; method: immunoSEQ multiplex PCR. Here the sample spans approximately 200,000 clones, 80% to 90% being singletons. All enrollees were roughly 18 to 90 years old and from 20 to 30 US areas. Participant-reported clinical history was the basis for cohort assignment. The data derive from a study of blood T cell repertoires in COVID-19. Across the study: Italy, Spain and the United States were the sources of the convalescent and acute COVID-19 samples. Sample material is recorded as cDNA or gDNA derived from T cells, B-cell-depleted T cells, or PBMCs.

The sequencing sample was made of PBMCs or T cells enriched from blood (not recorded which). This receptor was obtained from a middle-aged man who had recovered from COVID-19. V is TRBV7-9 and J is TRBJ1-5, with TRBD1 matching 8 bases. CDR3 nucleotides: TGTGCCAGCAGCTCCGGACAGGGAAATAATCAGCCCCAGCATTTT. Translation: CASSSGQGNNQPQHF.